This T cell receptor beta chain was recorded in a study of blood T cell repertoires in COVID-19 (dated by TCRdb to 2020 to 2022). Context from the whole study: Samples from collaborators originated in the United States, Italy and Spain and spanned both the acute and convalescent phases of COVID-19. Subjects who had been exposed to COVID-19, were actively infected with it, or had recovered from it provided the deeply sampled blood TCRbeta repertoires that made up the dataset. Where available, HLA class I and class II types were taken from metadata supplied by the sample provider and were not determined by assay-based typing. The repertoires were released in a freely available public database intended as a resource for research on the immune response to SARS-CoV-2. The material from the prospective study consisted of cDNA or gDNA derived from T cells, B-cell-depleted T cells, or PBMCs. Samples came from the ongoing ImmuneRACE study (first 160 participants) plus 1,254 subjects from 6 global collaborators. The sample metadata nearly always contained a de-identified subject ID, COVID-19 status, age in years and sex.

TCRbeta CDR3 regions were amplified from genomic DNA by means of the immunoSEQ Assay, a bias-controlled multiplex PCR. On the study's bioinformatics: The number of nucleated cells in each sample was estimated from the amplification of reference gene primers within the assay. To quantify the absolute abundance of each unique TCRbeta CDR3 rearrangement, sequence reads were collapsed and filtered. Productive Simpson clonality was computed per sample as the square root of Simpson's diversity index over productive rearrangements. As stored in TCRdb, this immuneACCESS dataset retains in-frame rearrangements with V and J assigned. A fraction of the clones does not appear; measured against another copy, unresolved V genes explain less than half of the discrepancy, and the remainder lacks a known reason. That table is the source of V, J and clone size, and D and trimming were worked out from the DNA. The sample table contains 60,000 to 70,000 clones; only one count was recorded for about 80% of them. 50% to 55% of the sample belongs to the ten largest clones.

Overall study outcomes, separate from this receptor: Clinical and demographic metadata were provided uncurated, with the amount varying by source and participant.

CDR1 and CDR2 are drawn from the germline V gene (reference sequence): MNHNY, SVGAGI. V is shortened by 6 bases, J by 2 bases, and the region joining them spans 4 bases. There are 11 amino acids in the CDR3, from cysteine to phenylalanine inclusive. The kept DNA is CDR3 alone, 33 bases in frame from the first base. Only a few counts were recorded for this clone. Its antigen remains unidentified. No base-level quality is on record; no much larger clone is a single base apart. Whole blood was collected in K2EDTA tubes by collaborating institutions according to the institutions' own protocols. Collaborator samples were shipped for TCRbeta analysis as frozen whole blood, isolated PBMCs, or DNA extracted from either sample type.

This chain joins TRBV6-6 to TRBJ1-2; the D gene is unclear. Sequenced material: peripheral blood. This TCR was recovered from a woman older than 75 with acute or convalescent COVID-19. The nucleotide sequence is TGTGCCAGCAGAGCGAACTATGGCTACACCTTC. Its translation is CASRANYGYTF.